This T cell receptor (beta chain) was sequenced in a study of radiotherapy plus CTLA-4 blockade in lung cancer. About this clone: Its antigen is currently unknown.

Overall study results and limits: Tumor-derived TCR clones expanded in blood after radiotherapy plus ipilimumab.

Libraries were prepared by immunoSEQ multiplex PCR; TCRdb keeps only in-frame clonotypes and omits some of them. In the table there are tens of thousands of clones, about 88% of which are singletons. Trimming took 0 bases from V and 0 from J; bases not matched to a gene: 4. The CDR3 loop spans 16 amino acids. In germline, CDR1 is SGHRS, CDR2 YFSETQ. The sequence came from a human donor with non-small cell lung cancer whose response to radiotherapy plus ipilimumab could not be evaluated. The sequencing used peripheral blood, collected from a patient treated with radiotherapy plus ipilimumab. The V and J genes are TRBV5-1 and TRBJ1-1; 8 bases line up with TRBD1. The CDR3 DNA is TGCGCCAGCAGCTTGGCGAGGACAGGGATGAACACTGAAGCTTTCTTT. Its protein product is CASSLARTGMNTEAFF.